This is a list of T cell receptor beta chains from one sample in a study of T cells in Graves' hyperthyroidism and ophthalmopathy. TCRdb re-called the multiplex PCR reads through MiXCR, storing one row per CDR3 protein. The table records roughly 720,000 distinct CDR3 sequences, about 18% of them present only once. Sample: blood. The receptors here all came from a man over 45 with Graves' hyperthyroidism. CDR3s include the opening cysteine and the closing phenylalanine or tryptophan. A D gene is named only where the DNA matches it firmly. Expanded clones are given a class, and other clones once, few, many or no size at all.

>many|TRBV7-9|TRBJ1-6|NA
TGTGCCAGCAGCCCGGGACCCAAAAATTCACCCCTCCACTTT
CASSPGPKNSPLHF
>many|TRBV12-3/TRBV12-4|TRBJ1-5|TRBD1
TGTGCCAGCAGTTCAAGGACAGGGATGAGCAATCAGCCCCAGCATTTT
CASSSRTGMSNQPQHF
>few|TRBV15|TRBJ1-3|TRBD1
TGTGCCACCAGCAGAGATCAGGGGGCCGGAAACACCATATATTTT
CATSRDQGAGNTIYF
>many|TRBV7-9|TRBJ2-5|NA
TGTGCCAGCAGCTTAGTGGTAGGACAAGAGACCCAGTACTTC
CASSLVVGQETQYF
>many|TRBV7-2|TRBJ1-1|NA
TGTGCCAGCAGCTTACGAATCAATCCCGGGCACACTGAAGCTTTCTTT
CASSLRINPGHTEAFF
>many|TRBV6-1|TRBJ2-7|TRBD1
TGTGCCAGCAGTGAACTTGGACAGGGATCCTACGAGCAGTACTTC
CASSELGQGSYEQYF
>few|TRBV29-1|TRBJ2-7|NA
TGCAGCGTATTACTTCGGACAGATTTACGATGGCAGTACTTC
CSVLLRTDLRWQYF
>NA|TRBV12-3/TRBV12-4|TRBJ2-1|TRBD1
TGTGCCAGCAGCCCTGGTGGACAGGGGTCGAATGAGCAGTTCTTC
CASSPGGQGSNEQFF
>many|TRBV10-2|TRBJ1-1|NA
TGCGCCAGCAGACCAGGTGTGAACACTGAAGCTTTCTTT
CASRPGVNTEAFF
>NA|TRBV29-1|TRBJ1-2|TRBD1
TGCAGCTCCTCGGACAGGGGAACGGGTGGCTACACCTTC
CSSSDRGTGGYTF
>NA|TRBV10-3|TRBJ1-4|TRBD1
TGTGCCATCAGTAAACAGGGGGCGGCGGAAAAACTGTTTTTT
CAISKQGAAEKLFF
>many|TRBV28|TRBJ2-1|NA
TGTGCCAGCAAAGCCCGGGACTCCCGCTCCTACAATGAGCAGTTCTTC
CASKARDSRSYNEQFF
>many|TRBV11-3|TRBJ2-1|TRBD1
TGTGCCAGCAGCTTAGATTCGGGACAGGTGTACAATGAGCAGTTCTTC
CASSLDSGQVYNEQFF
>few|TRBV10-3|TRBJ1-5|NA
TGTGCCATCAGGGCTGACAGGTTCGATCAGCCCCAGCATTTT
CAIRADRFDQPQHF
>NA|TRBV28|TRBJ1-2|TRBD1
TGTGCCAGCAGATCGACAGGGGGCGATAGTCGTGGCTATGGCTACACCTTC
CASRSTGGDSRGYGYTF
>many|TRBV20-1|TRBJ2-1|NA
TGCAGTGCTAGACCCCCCCTAGACCAATACAATGAGCAGTTCTTC
CSARPPLDQYNEQFF
>NA|TRBV7-8|TRBJ2-1|NA
TGTGCCAGCAGCCCAGCGGGTGGGACCCACAATGAGCAGTTCTTC
CASSPAGGTHNEQFF
>many|TRBV7-6|TRBJ2-5|NA
TGTGCCAGCAGCCTCCCGGCGTTGGAAGAGACCCAGTACTTC
CASSLPALEETQYF
>many|TRBV28|TRBJ1-1|NA
TGTGCCAGCAGTCAAACGACTGAAGCTTTCTTT
CASSQTTEAFF
>many|TRBV25-1|TRBJ1-5|NA
TGTGCCAGCAGTCGGGGGAATCAGCCCCAGCATTTT
CASSRGNQPQHF
>NA|TRBV19|TRBJ2-1|TRBD2
TGTGCCAGTACTAGACTAGCTCCCCAAAACTCCTACAATGAGCAGTTCTTC
CASTRLAPQNSYNEQFF
>NA|TRBV12-3/TRBV12-4|TRBJ1-5|NA
TGTGCCAGCAGTTGGGACCAGGGAAGCAATCAGCCCCAGCATTTT
CASSWDQGSNQPQHF
>NA|TRBV3-1|TRBJ1-3|NA
TGTGCCAGCAGCCAAGCTTTCGGGGATACGGGAAACACCATATATTTT
CASSQAFGDTGNTIYF
>many|TRBV3-1|TRBJ1-2|TRBD1
TGTGCCAGCGGCCAGGGGACAGGGGCGCTCGGCTACACCTTC
CASGQGTGALGYTF
>NA|TRBV6-5|TRBJ2-1|TRBD2
TGCGCCAGCAGTACTAGCGGGAGGGCAAAGTTCTTC
CASSTSGRAKFF
>many|TRBV2|TRBJ1-5|NA
TGTGCCAGCAACACGGACTCAGGATGGCAGCCCCAGCATTTT
CASNTDSGWQPQHF
>many|TRBV24-1|TRBJ2-7|NA
TGTGCCACCAGACCCGGGACGCAATCCTACGAGCAGTACTTC
CATRPGTQSYEQYF
>many|TRBV12-3/TRBV12-4|TRBJ1-6|NA
TGTGCCAGCAGTTTTAGGAGTTCACCCCTCCACTTT
CASSFRSSPLHF
>few|TRBV20-1|TRBJ2-1|TRBD2
TGCAGTGCTAGAGATGCCGGGACTAGCTTTAGCTACAATGAGCAGTTCTTC
CSARDAGTSFSYNEQFF
>many|TRBV7-9|TRBJ1-2|NA
TGTGCCAGCAGCTCCTTTTTGGTCCAGGGCGACGGCCTAACCGGCTACACCTTC
CASSSFLVQGDGLTGYTF